Listed here are 26 T cell receptor beta chains from one sample, sequenced in a study of shared clonotypes between healthy human individuals. Some clones are missing from TCRdb's copy, which holds only in-frame ones; the method was immunoSEQ multiplex PCR. The sample consists of roughly 1.5 million clones, 95% to 99% of them appearing once. The sequenced material came from naive CD4+ T cells sorted from blood. Regarding subset: CD45RA+ positively selected. These receptors came from a man between 25 and 39 years old in good health.

The J gene is TRBJ2-1, the V gene TRBV19; D uncertain. Trimming left V 4 bases short and J 3 bases short, with 16 bases between. The CDR3 runs 16 residues. Germline CDR1 reads LNHDA; CDR2 reads SQIVND (reference sequence). The DNA for the CDR3 is TGTGCCAGTAGTACCCTAGGCGGCCTGCGCTACAATGAGCAGTTCTTC. The encoded protein is CASSTLGGLRYNEQFF.

The V gene is TRBV29-1, the J gene TRBJ2-3; the match to TRBD2 covers 9 bases. Germline CDR1 and CDR2: SQVTM and ANQGSEA. V shed 3 bases and J 6 bases; nucleotides not matched to a gene: 7. The CDR3 consists of 14 residues. CDR3 in DNA: TGCAGCGTTGAGATCGCGGGAGGGGGGGATACGCAGTATTTT. Translated, it gives CSVEIAGGGDTQYF.

J is TRBJ2-2 and V is TRBV6-6, with 8 nucleotides matching TRBD2. V shed 5 bases and J 6 bases; nucleotides not matched to a gene: 11. CDR1 is MNHNY and CDR2 is SVGAGI in the germline V gene (reference sequence). The CDR3 is made up of 16 amino acids. The CDR3 region has the DNA TGTGCCAGCAGTCCCCCAGCGGGAGCTGGCCCCGGGGAGCTGTTTTTT. Its translation: CASSPPAGAGPGELFF.

This clone occurred once. V gene TRBV14 combines with J gene TRBJ2-1; D is uncertain. Trimming took off 0 bases at V and 0 bases at J, with 18 bases between the two ends. Germline V gives CDR1 SGHDN, CDR2 FVKESK. The CDR3 spans 19 residues. CDR3 in DNA: TGTGCCAGCAGCCAAGATTTTTCCTTTTCGGCAGGCTCCTACAATGAGCAGTTCTTC. Encoded protein: CASSQDFSFSAGSYNEQFF. The whole variable domain, filled in from reference TRBV14 and TRBJ2-1, reads EAGVTQFPSHSVIEKGQTVTLRCDPISGHDNLYWYRRVMGKEIKFLLHFVKESKQDESGMPNNRFLAERTGGTYSTLKVQPAELEDSGVYFCASSQDFSFSAGSYNEQFFGPGTRLTVL.

The rearrangement uses TRBV7-2 and TRBJ2-3; D perhaps matches TRBD2 (6 bases). CDR1 is SGHTA and CDR2 is FQGNSA in the germline V gene. The CDR3 is 15 amino acids. Trimming removed 5 bases from V and 0 bases from J, with 12 bases in between. CDR3 DNA: TGTGCCAGCAGCCGCCCGGGACTTAGCACAGATACGCAGTATTTT. Translation gives CASSRPGLSTDTQYF.

This chain uses TRBV18 with TRBJ1-5; D is undetermined. Germline loops: CDR1 KGHSH, CDR2 LQKENI. V lost 2 bases to trimming and J lost 5 bases, with 4 bases between them. The CDR3 runs to 12 residues. The DNA of the CDR3 is TGTGCCAGCTCACCAGCAGATCAGCCCCAGCATTTT. Protein sequence: CASSPADQPQHF.

The genes are TRBV11-2 and TRBJ2-7; D is unclear. Germline V gene data show CDR1 as SGHAT and CDR2 as FQNNGV. Deletions cut 1 base from V and 5 bases from J, with 15 bases between. There are 15 residues in the CDR3. CDR3: CASSLVARSSHEQYF. CDR3 DNA: TGTGCCAGCAGCTTAGTGGCCAGGAGTAGTCACGAGCAGTACTTC.

The rearrangement links TRBV19 to TRBJ1-5; 7 positions match TRBD1. CDR1 LNHDA and CDR2 SQIVND come from the germline V gene (reference sequence). The CDR3 totals 18 residues. J gave up 0 bases and V 1 base, and 9 bases lay outside the gene matches. The CDR3 loop is CASSIGGEDRLSNQPQHF. The CDR3 bases are TGTGCCAGTAGTATAGGGGGAGAGGACAGGCTTAGCAATCAGCCCCAGCATTTT. Full variable domain (rest looked up from reference TRBV19 and TRBJ1-5): DGGITQSPKYLFRKEGQNVTLSCEQNLNHDAMYWYRQDPGQGLRLIYYSQIVNDFQKGDIAEGYSVSREKKESFPLTVTSAQKNPTAFYLCASSIGGEDRLSNQPQHFGDGTRLSIL.

J is TRBJ1-1 and V is TRBV4-2; D uncertain. Germline CDR1 reads LGHNA; CDR2 reads YNFKEQ. V was cut by 1 base and J by 7 bases, with 19 bases left in between. CDR3 length equals 16 residues. CDR3 region: CASSQGRWGLKGEAFF. CDR3 coding DNA: TGTGCCAGCAGCCAAGGGCGTTGGGGATTGAAGGGTGAAGCTTTCTTT.

Concerning this clone: The same CDR3 can be traced to other DNA sequences in this sample. The V call is TRBV28, the J call TRBJ1-5; 7 bases line up with TRBD1. The CDR3 consists of 15 residues. After removal of 4 bases from V and 2 bases from J, the junction contained 5 bases not matched to a gene. CDR1 and CDR2 from the germline V gene are MDHEN and SYDVKM. In DNA, the CDR3 is TGTGCCAGCAGTTCGCCCGGACAGGGCAATCAGCCCCAGCATTTT. It codes for CASSSPGQGNQPQHF.

This clone appeared once. The CDR3 DNA sequence: TGTGCCAGCAGCGGCGGTGGACAGGGGGCTGAGGAGCAGTTCTTC. Residues: CASSGGGQGAEEQFF. The rearrangement joins TRBV7-2 to TRBJ2-1; 11 bases agree with TRBD1. The germline gives CDR1 SGHTA, CDR2 FQGNSA. J lost 10 bases, V lost 5 bases, and 10 bases had no gene match. This CDR3 has 15 residues.

This clone appeared a single time. As DNA, the CDR3 is TGCAGCGTTACCGGGACACCGGGGCGGGACGAGCAGTACTTC. It is translated as CSVTGTPGRDEQYF. This sequence joins TRBV29-1 and TRBJ2-7; tentative D call: TRBD1 (6 bases). Per germline, CDR1 SQVTM and CDR2 ANQGSEA. V dropped 5 bases and J dropped 5 bases, with 19 bases sitting between them. The CDR3 extends over 14 amino acids.

This rearrangement joins TRBV28 to TRBJ2-3; 14 bases agree with TRBD2. Germline V gives CDR1 MDHEN, CDR2 SYDVKM. This CDR3 comprises 16 residues. J lost 4 bases, V lost 3 bases, and 3 bases had no gene match. CDR3 in amino acids: CASSFRGLAGADTQYF. In nucleotides, the CDR3 is TGTGCCAGCAGTTTTCGGGGACTAGCGGGGGCAGATACGCAGTATTTT. The whole variable domain, filled in from reference TRBV28 and TRBJ2-3, reads DVKVTQSSRYLVKRTGEKVFLECVQDMDHENMFWYRQDPGLGLRLIYFSYDVKMKEKGDIPEGYSVSREKKERFSLILESASTNQTSMYLCASSFRGLAGADTQYFGPGTRLTVL.

The chain is built from TRBV29-1 and TRBJ1-5; perhaps TRBD1 as D (5 bases). The CDR3 loop spans 15 amino acids. Germline values: CDR1 SQVTM, CDR2 ANQGSEA. The V and J ends lost 8 bases and 5 bases respectively, with 22 bases between them. CDR3 amino acids: CSIYLSGTSDQPQHF. Written as DNA, the CDR3 is TGCAGCATCTACCTATCAGGGACGTCCGATCAGCCCCAGCATTTT.

In the case of this clone: At the DNA level, this CDR3 is encoded by other sequences in the same sample as well. The V gene is TRBV5-6, the J gene TRBJ1-5; D is unclear. This CDR3 contains 12 residues. Trimming left V 0 bases short and J 5 bases short, with 3 bases between. Germline CDR1 SGHDT, CDR2 YYEEEE. The CDR3 is CASSLVDQPQHF. The CDR3 bases are TGTGCCAGCAGCTTGGTAGATCAGCCCCAGCATTTT.

V and J are TRBV18 and TRBJ2-3; 10 bases map to TRBD2. V lost 3 bases and J lost 4; bases outside the gene matches: 7. CDR3 length: 16 amino acids. In germline, CDR1 is KGHSH, CDR2 LQKENI. The chain's CDR3 is CASSPISGRAADTQYF. The CDR3 DNA is TGTGCCAGCTCACCTATAAGCGGGAGGGCGGCAGATACGCAGTATTTT. Variable domain in full (rest from reference TRBV18 and TRBJ2-3): NAGVMQNPRHLVRRRGQEARLRCSPMKGHSHVYWYRQLPEEGLKFMVYLQKENIIDESGMPKERFSAEFPKEGPSILRIQQVVRGDSAAYFCASSPISGRAADTQYFGPGTRLTVL.

The sample holds one count of this clone. This chain connects TRBV13 to TRBJ1-5, with D possibly TRBD1 on 6 matching bases. The V and J ends lost 1 base and 0 bases respectively, with 13 bases between them. The CDR3 sequence is 17 residues long. In germline, CDR1 is PRHDT, CDR2 FYEKMQ (reference sequence). The CDR3 protein is CASSLVRGLLSNQPQHF. In DNA form, the CDR3 reads TGTGCCAGCAGCTTAGTGCGGGGGCTCCTTAGCAATCAGCCCCAGCATTTT.

The rearrangement joins TRBV5-6 to TRBJ2-5; 7 bases fit TRBD2. Germline V CDR1 and CDR2: SGHDT, YYEEEE. The CDR3 contains 14 residues. With V trimmed by 5 bases and J by 1 base, 5 bases remained unmatched. For the CDR3, the DNA is TGTGCCAGCAGGGCGGGACTAATCCAAGAGACCCAGTACTTC. It translates to CASRAGLIQETQYF.

This clone was recorded only once. J is TRBJ2-7 and V is TRBV19, with TRBD2 as a possible D gene (5 bases). CDR1 is LNHDA and CDR2 is SQIVND in the germline V gene (reference sequence). V lost 6 bases, J lost 2 bases, and 11 bases lay in between. CDR3 length: 13 amino acids. Here the CDR3 reads CASSQTGTYEQYF. CDR3 coding DNA: TGTGCCAGTAGCCAAACCGGGACCTACGAGCAGTACTTC. The full variable domain, with the rest looked up from reference TRBV19 and TRBJ2-7, is DGGITQSPKYLFRKEGQNVTLSCEQNLNHDAMYWYRQDPGQGLRLIYYSQIVNDFQKGDIAEGYSVSREKKESFPLTVTSAQKNPTAFYLCASSQTGTYEQYFGPGTRLTVT.

The chain couples TRBV4-1 to TRBJ2-3; no reliable D call. This CDR3 comprises 18 residues. Trimming shortened V by 0 bases and J by 0 bases, and 16 bases separated the two germline ends. In germline, CDR1 is MGHRA, CDR2 YSYEKL. The CDR3 loop reads CASSQDPPETASTDTQYF. The CDR3 DNA reads TGCGCCAGCAGCCAAGATCCGCCAGAAACCGCTAGCACAGATACGCAGTATTTT.

The rearrangement joins TRBV10-1 to TRBJ1-4; D is unresolved. The CDR3 has 13 residues. V was pared by 4 bases and J by 5 bases, with 8 bases between. Looked up from germline, CDR1 is WNHNN and CDR2 is SYGVQD (reference sequence). CDR3 sequence: CASSGTLNEKLFF. DNA for the CDR3: TGCGCCAGCAGTGGGACCCTGAATGAAAAACTGTTTTTT.

The chain joins TRBV27 to TRBJ2-7; 8 bases fit TRBD2. V lost 5 bases, J lost 3 bases, and 12 bases stayed unmatched. Germline V lookup: CDR1 MNHEY, CDR2 SMNVEV (reference sequence). This CDR3 has 16 amino acids. The CDR3 spells CASSNNPSSGGYEQYF. CDR3 DNA: TGTGCCAGCAGTAACAACCCCTCCAGCGGGGGCTACGAGCAGTACTTC.

V is TRBV15 and J is TRBJ1-4; no definite D call. From germline, CDR1 is LNHNV and CDR2 YYDKDF (reference sequence). The CDR3 loop spans 15 amino acids. V gave up 8 bases and J gave up 0 bases, with 13 bases separating them. The CDR3 loop reads CATGGRRSTNEKLFF. In DNA, the CDR3 is TGTGCCACCGGAGGGAGGCGCTCAACTAATGAAAAACTGTTTTTT.

The chain carries TRBV28 and TRBJ1-5; tentatively, D is TRBD1 (5 bases). Germline V CDR1 and CDR2: MDHEN, SYDVKM. Trimming cost V 4 bases and J 2 bases, with 12 bases left between them. The CDR3 covers 15 residues. The CDR3 DNA reads TGTGCCAGCAGTTCCGGGACGGTCGGCAATCAGCCCCAGCATTTT. This sequence encodes CASSSGTVGNQPQHF. Drawing the rest from reference TRBV28 and TRBJ1-5, the complete variable domain is DVKVTQSSRYLVKRTGEKVFLECVQDMDHENMFWYRQDPGLGLRLIYFSYDVKMKEKGDIPEGYSVSREKKERFSLILESASTNQTSMYLCASSSGTVGNQPQHFGDGTRLSIL.

The rearrangement uses TRBV11-2 and TRBJ2-1; D is unresolved. V was shortened by 1 base and J by 8 bases, with 12 bases between the two germline ends. This CDR3 region has 14 residues. Germline values: CDR1 SGHAT, CDR2 FQNNGV. CDR3 bases: TGTGCCAGCAGCTTAGGAAGGATTTGGGATGAGCAGTTCTTC. This sequence encodes CASSLGRIWDEQFF.

This clone was observed a few times. The V and J genes are TRBV27 and TRBJ1-2, with D possibly matching TRBD1 (6 bases). The CDR3 is 12 amino acids. CDR1 MNHEY and CDR2 SMNVEV come from the germline V gene (reference sequence). V was cut by 4 bases and J by 6 bases, with 9 bases left in between. The CDR3 protein is CASSSNRDGYTF. CDR3 nucleotide sequence: TGTGCCAGCAGTTCAAACAGGGATGGCTACACCTTC.